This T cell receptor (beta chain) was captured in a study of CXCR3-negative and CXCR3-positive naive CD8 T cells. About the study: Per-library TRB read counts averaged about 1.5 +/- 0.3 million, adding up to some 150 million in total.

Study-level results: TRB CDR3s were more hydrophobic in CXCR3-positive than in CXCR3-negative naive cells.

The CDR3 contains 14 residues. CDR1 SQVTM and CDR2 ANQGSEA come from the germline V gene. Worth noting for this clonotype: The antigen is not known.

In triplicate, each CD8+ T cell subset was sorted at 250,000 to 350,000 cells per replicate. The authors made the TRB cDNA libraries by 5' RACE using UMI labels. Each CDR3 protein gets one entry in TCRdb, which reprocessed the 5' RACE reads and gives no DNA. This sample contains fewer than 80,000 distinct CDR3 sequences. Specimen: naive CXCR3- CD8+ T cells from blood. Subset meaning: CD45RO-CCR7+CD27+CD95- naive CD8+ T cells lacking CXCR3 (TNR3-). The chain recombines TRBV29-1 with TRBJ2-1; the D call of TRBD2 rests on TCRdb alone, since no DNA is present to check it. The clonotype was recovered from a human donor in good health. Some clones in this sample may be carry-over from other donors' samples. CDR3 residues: CSVKPSGGSGEQFF.